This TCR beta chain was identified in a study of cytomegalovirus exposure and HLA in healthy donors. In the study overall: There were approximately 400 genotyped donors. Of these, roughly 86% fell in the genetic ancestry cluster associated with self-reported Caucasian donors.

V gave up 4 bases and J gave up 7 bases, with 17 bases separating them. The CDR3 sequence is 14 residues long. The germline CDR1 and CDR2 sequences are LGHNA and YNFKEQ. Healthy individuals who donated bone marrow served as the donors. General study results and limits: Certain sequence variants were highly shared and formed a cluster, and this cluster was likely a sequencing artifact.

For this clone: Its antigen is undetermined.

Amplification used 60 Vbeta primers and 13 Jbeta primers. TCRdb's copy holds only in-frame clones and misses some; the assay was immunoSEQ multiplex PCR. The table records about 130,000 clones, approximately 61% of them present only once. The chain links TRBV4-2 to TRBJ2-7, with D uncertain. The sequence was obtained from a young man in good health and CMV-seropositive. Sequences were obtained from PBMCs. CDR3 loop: CASSRNLYLREQYF. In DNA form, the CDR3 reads TGTGCCAGCAGCCGAAACCTATACCTACGAGAGCAGTACTTC.